What follows is one T cell receptor (beta chain) and its context. The target antigen is unknown. The germline gives CDR1 MNHNS, CDR2 SASEGT. Trimming cost V 5 bases and J 0 bases, with 11 bases left between them. This CDR3 region has 14 residues. The source of the sample is a study of OX40 agonist ivuxolimab in advanced cancers. Measured with immunoSEQ multiplex PCR; TCRdb has only the in-frame clones, and not every one. The data contain approximately 77,000 clones, around four fifths of them singletons. The study, taken as a whole, reports: Antigen specificity was not determined for the expanded peripheral T cells.

Sequencing was performed on CD4+ or CD8+ T cells sorted from blood, taken in a trial of the OX40 agonist ivuxolimab. This clonotype originated in an adult with an advanced solid tumor such as melanoma, head and neck, liver or kidney cancer. The genes are TRBV6-1 and TRBJ2-7, with a tentative D call TRBD2 (6 bases). For the CDR3, the DNA is TGTGCCAGCAGTCCGAGGGGAGGCTCCTACGAGCAGTACTTC. This gives the protein CASSPRGGSYEQYF.